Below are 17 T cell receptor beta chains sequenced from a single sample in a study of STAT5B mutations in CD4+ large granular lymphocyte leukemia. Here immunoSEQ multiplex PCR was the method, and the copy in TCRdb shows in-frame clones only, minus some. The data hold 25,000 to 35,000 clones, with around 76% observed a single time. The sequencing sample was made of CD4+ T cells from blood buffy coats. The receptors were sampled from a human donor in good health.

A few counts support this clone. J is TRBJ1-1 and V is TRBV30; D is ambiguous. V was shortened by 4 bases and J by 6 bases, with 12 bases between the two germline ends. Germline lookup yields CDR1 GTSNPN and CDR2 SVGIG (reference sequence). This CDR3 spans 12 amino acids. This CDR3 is CAWKPYAAEAFF. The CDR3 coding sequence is TGTGCCTGGAAGCCCTACGCCGCTGAAGCTTTCTTT.

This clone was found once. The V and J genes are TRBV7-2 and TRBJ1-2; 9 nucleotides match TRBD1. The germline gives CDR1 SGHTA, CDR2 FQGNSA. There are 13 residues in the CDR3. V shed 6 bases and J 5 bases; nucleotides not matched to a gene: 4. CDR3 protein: CASRPTGGYGYTF. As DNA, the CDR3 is TGTGCCAGCAGACCGACAGGGGGTTATGGCTACACCTTC.

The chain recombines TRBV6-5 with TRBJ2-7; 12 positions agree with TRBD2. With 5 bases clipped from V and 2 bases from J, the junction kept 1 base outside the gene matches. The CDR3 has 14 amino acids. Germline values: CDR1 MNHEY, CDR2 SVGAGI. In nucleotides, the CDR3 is TGTGCCAGCAGTCGGACTAGCGGGGCCTACGAGCAGTACTTC. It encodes CASSRTSGAYEQYF.

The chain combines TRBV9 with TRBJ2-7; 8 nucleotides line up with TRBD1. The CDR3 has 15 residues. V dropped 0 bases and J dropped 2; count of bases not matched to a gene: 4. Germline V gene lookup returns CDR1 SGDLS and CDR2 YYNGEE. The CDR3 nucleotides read TGTGCCAGCAGCGTAGGGACAGGGTCAACCTACGAGCAGTACTTC. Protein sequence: CASSVGTGSTYEQYF.

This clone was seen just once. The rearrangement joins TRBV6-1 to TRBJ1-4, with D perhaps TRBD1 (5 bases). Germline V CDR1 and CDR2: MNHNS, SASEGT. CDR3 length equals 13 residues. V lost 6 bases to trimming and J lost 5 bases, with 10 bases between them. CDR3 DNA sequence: TGTGCCAGCAGCCAGGGATTCAATGAAAAACTGTTTTTT. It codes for CASSQGFNEKLFF.

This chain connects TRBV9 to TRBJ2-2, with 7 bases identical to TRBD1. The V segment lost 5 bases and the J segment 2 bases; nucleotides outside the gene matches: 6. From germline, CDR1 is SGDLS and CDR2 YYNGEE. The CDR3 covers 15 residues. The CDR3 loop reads CASRKTGSNTGELFF. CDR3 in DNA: TGTGCCAGCAGAAAGACAGGGTCAAACACCGGGGAGCTGTTTTTT.

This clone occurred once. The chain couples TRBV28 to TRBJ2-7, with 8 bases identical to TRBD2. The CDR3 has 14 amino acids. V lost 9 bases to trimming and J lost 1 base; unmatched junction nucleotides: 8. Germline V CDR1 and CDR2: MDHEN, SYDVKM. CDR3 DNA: TGTGCCAGTTTTAGCGGGAAGGGTTCCTACGAGCAGTACTTC. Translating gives CASFSGKGSYEQYF.

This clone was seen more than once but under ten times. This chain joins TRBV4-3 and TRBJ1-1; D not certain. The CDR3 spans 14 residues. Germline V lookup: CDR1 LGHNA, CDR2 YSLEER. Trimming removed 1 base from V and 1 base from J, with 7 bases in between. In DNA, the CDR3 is TGCGCCAGCAGCCAAGTGGCAGGGAACACTGAAGCTTTCTTT. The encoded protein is CASSQVAGNTEAFF.

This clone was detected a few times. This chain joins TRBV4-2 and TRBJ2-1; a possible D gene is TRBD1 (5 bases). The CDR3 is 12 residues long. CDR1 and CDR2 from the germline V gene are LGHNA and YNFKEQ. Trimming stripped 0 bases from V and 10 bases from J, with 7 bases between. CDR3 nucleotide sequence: TGTGCCAGCAGCCAAGAGGGGCGGGAGCAGTTCTTC. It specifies CASSQEGREQFF.

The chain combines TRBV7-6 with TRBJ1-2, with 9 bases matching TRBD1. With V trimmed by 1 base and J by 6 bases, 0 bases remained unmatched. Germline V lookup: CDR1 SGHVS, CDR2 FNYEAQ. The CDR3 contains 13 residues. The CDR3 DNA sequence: TGTGCCAGCAGCTTAGGACAGGGGGATGGCTACACCTTC. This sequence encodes CASSLGQGDGYTF.

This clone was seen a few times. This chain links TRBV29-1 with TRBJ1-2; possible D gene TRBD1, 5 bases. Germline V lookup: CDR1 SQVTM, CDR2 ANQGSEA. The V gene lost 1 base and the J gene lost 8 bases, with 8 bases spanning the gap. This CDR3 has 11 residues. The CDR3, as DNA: TGCAGCGTTGAAGCAGGGTTAGGCTACACCTTC. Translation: CSVEAGLGYTF.

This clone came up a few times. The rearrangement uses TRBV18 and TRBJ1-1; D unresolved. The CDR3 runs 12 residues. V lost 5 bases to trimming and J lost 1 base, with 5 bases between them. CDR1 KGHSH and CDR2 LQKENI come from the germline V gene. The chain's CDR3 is CASSTENTEAFF. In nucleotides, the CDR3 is TGTGCCAGCTCAACAGAGAACACTGAAGCTTTCTTT. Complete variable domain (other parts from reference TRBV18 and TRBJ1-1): NAGVMQNPRHLVRRRGQEARLRCSPMKGHSHVYWYRQLPEEGLKFMVYLQKENIIDESGMPKERFSAEFPKEGPSILRIQQVVRGDSAAYFCASSTENTEAFFGQGTRLTVV.

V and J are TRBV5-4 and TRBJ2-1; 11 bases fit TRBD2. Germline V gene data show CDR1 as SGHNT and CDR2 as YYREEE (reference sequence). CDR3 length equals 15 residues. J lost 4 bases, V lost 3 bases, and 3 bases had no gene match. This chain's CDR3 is CASSSGTSGYNEQFF. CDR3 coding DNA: TGTGCCAGCAGCTCCGGGACTAGCGGTTACAATGAGCAGTTCTTC. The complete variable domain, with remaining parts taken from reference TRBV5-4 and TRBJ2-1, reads ETGVTQSPTHLIKTRGQQVTLRCSSQSGHNTVSWYQQALGQGPQFIFQYYREEENGRGNFPPRFSGLQFPNYSSELNVNALELDDSALYLCASSSGTSGYNEQFFGPGTRLTVL.

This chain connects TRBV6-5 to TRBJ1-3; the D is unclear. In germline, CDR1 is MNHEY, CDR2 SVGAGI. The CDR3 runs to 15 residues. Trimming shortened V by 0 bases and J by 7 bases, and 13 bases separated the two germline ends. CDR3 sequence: CASSYSGVRGNTIYF. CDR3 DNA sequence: TGTGCCAGCAGTTACTCCGGTGTAAGAGGGAACACCATATATTTT.

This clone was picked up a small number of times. The CDR3 nucleotides are TGTGCCAGCAGCAGACAGGGAAGCACCAATGAGCAGTTCTTC. Translation gives CASSRQGSTNEQFF. This rearrangement joins TRBV9 to TRBJ2-1; 7 nucleotides line up with TRBD1. The CDR3 runs to 14 residues. Germline lookup yields CDR1 SGDLS and CDR2 YYNGEE. V lost 4 bases, J lost 6 bases, and 7 bases stayed unmatched.

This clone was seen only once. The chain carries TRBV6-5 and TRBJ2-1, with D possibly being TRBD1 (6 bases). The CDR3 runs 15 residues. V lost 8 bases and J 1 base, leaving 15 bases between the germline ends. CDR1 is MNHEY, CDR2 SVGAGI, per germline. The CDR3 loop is CASLPGVNSYNEQFF. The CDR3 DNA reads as TGTGCCAGCCTACCAGGGGTAAATTCCTACAATGAGCAGTTCTTC.

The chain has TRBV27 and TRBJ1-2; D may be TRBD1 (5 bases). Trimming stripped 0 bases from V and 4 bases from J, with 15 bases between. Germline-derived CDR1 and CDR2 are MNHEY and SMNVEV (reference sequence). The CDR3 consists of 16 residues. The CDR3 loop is CASSLSAGTGSYGYTF. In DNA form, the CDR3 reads TGTGCCAGCAGTTTATCGGCAGGGACGGGTTCCTATGGCTACACCTTC.